Below, 19 T cell receptor beta chains from the same sample are listed, as sequenced in a study of PD-1 blockade in classical Hodgkin lymphoma (dated by TCRdb to about 2020). According to the study, the label for this sample's time point signals: cycle 2 day 1 (C2D1) of nivolumab. All trial patients had relapsed after autologous stem cell transplantation, with cohorts A, B and C differing in prior brentuximab vedotin exposure. Libraries were built with the immunoSEQ multiplex PCR assay. The clones in this table, taken by TCRdb from immuneACCESS, are in-frame only. Not every clone is retained; where verified, under half of the shortfall comes from an unresolved V gene, and the cause of the rest is unknown. For this sample there are under 25,000 clones; 77% appear just once. Of the sample, 40% falls within the top ten clones. The material sequenced was peripheral blood mononuclear cells (PBMCs), taken before the second cycle of nivolumab. Source of these receptors: a human donor with classical Hodgkin lymphoma.

This chain links TRBV5-6 with TRBJ2-7; D is undetermined. This CDR3 has 16 amino acids. Trimming took 2 bases from V and 0 from J, leaving 15 bases between them. The V gene's germline CDR1 is SGHDT and CDR2 YYEEEE. CDR3 amino acids: CASSLKTGLSSYEQYF. CDR3 coding DNA: TGTGCCAGCAGCTTAAAAACGGGCCTCAGCTCCTACGAGCAGTACTTC.

V gene TRBV6-6 combines with J gene TRBJ1-1; no reliable D call. V lost 7 bases, J lost 8 bases, and 17 bases lay in between. The CDR3 runs to 13 residues. Germline CDR1 and CDR2: MNHNY and SVGAGI (reference sequence). The DNA for the CDR3 is TGTGCCAGCACCCAAGGACTGCCGGCCGAAGCTTTCTTT. Its protein product is CASTQGLPAEAFF.

V is TRBV6-5 and J is TRBJ1-6; 10 bases line up with TRBD1. V was pared by 4 bases and J by 9 bases, with 3 bases of the junction left unmatched. This CDR3 has 14 residues. CDR1 is MNHEY and CDR2 is SVGAGI in the germline V gene. CDR3 loop: CASSWGTGASPLHF. The CDR3 DNA follows: TGTGCCAGCAGTTGGGGGACAGGGGCTTCACCCCTCCACTTT.

The chain carries TRBV6-5 and TRBJ2-7; 10 nucleotides align to TRBD1. The trim removed 2 bases at V and 1 base at J, leaving 2 bases unmatched. This CDR3 spans 15 amino acids. The germline V gene encodes CDR1 MNHEY and CDR2 SVGAGI. CDR3 nucleotides: TGTGCCAGCAGTTACGGGACAGGGGTTTCCTACGAGCAGTACTTC. Protein product: CASSYGTGVSYEQYF.

This clone appeared once. The V gene is TRBV27, the J gene TRBJ1-2; 7 bases match TRBD1. V dropped 3 bases and J dropped 6; count of bases not matched to a gene: 7. Germline V gene sequence: CDR1 MNHEY, CDR2 SMNVEV (reference sequence). The CDR3 covers 14 residues. The CDR3 bases are TGTGCCAGCAGTTTTAAATACAGGGGCGATGGCTACACCTTC. Its protein product is CASSFKYRGDGYTF.

This clone has a handful of counts. The J gene is TRBJ1-2, the V gene TRBV5-4; 9 bases match TRBD1. V shed 4 bases and J 4 bases; nucleotides not matched to a gene: 8. Per germline, CDR1 SGHNT and CDR2 YYREEE (reference sequence). CDR3 length: 15 amino acids. The DNA for the CDR3 is TGTGCCAGCAGCGCCGGACAGGGGACTCCCTATGGCTACACCTTC. Amino acids: CASSAGQGTPYGYTF.

The chain carries TRBV7-8 and TRBJ2-5, with 9 bases matching TRBD2. The germline gives CDR1 SGHVS, CDR2 FQNEAQ. The V segment lost 4 bases and the J segment 1 base; nucleotides outside the gene matches: 4. CDR3 length: 15 amino acids. The CDR3 sequence: CASSYPGLAQETQYF. In nucleotides, the CDR3 is TGTGCCAGCAGCTATCCGGGACTAGCCCAAGAGACCCAGTACTTC.

The chain joins TRBV30 to TRBJ2-1, with 11 nucleotides matching TRBD2. V was pared by 1 base and J by 9 bases, with 5 bases of the junction left unmatched. This CDR3 has 14 residues. Germline CDR1 reads GTSNPN; CDR2 reads SVGIG (reference sequence). Here the CDR3 DNA reads TGTGCCTGGAGTGAAGGTAGCGGGGGGGTTGAGCAGTTCTTC. This sequence encodes CAWSEGSGGVEQFF.

The V call is TRBV7-9, the J call TRBJ2-3; D might be TRBD2 (6 bases). CDR3 length: 17 amino acids. Deletions cut 5 bases from V and 0 bases from J, with 18 bases between. Germline V gene data show CDR1 as SEHNR and CDR2 as FQNEAQ (reference sequence). CDR3 sequence (DNA): TGTGCCAGCAGCGGGTTACTTGGGAGGTTTAGCACAGATACGCAGTATTTT. It codes for CASSGLLGRFSTDTQYF.

The chain links TRBV19 to TRBJ2-3, with D hard to call. Per germline, CDR1 LNHDA and CDR2 SQIVND (reference sequence). Deletions cut 3 bases from V and 2 bases from J, with 15 bases between. The CDR3 covers 16 residues. The CDR3 DNA reads TGTGCCAGTAGTATGGGTCCCCAGGCCCCCACAGATACGCAGTATTTT. It yields the protein CASSMGPQAPTDTQYF.

A single count supports this clone. The chain combines TRBV7-9 with TRBJ1-5; D possibly corresponds to TRBD1 (5 bases). The CDR3 contains 13 residues. Between the trimmed V and J ends, which lost 6 bases and 6 bases, there was a span of 12 bases. Germline V gene data show CDR1 as SEHNR and CDR2 as FQNEAQ (reference sequence). CDR3 in amino acids: CASSSGLAQPQHF. CDR3 in DNA: TGTGCCAGCAGTTCAGGGTTGGCTCAGCCCCAGCATTTT.

The chain combines TRBV9 with TRBJ1-3, with a possible D match to TRBD1 (5 bases). Germline loops: CDR1 SGDLS, CDR2 YYNGEE. This CDR3 is built from 14 residues. V was trimmed by 3 bases and J by 2 bases, leaving 9 bases between them. CDR3 residues: CASSAGTAGNTIYF. The CDR3 DNA sequence: TGTGCCAGCAGCGCCGGGACGGCTGGAAACACCATATATTTT.

V gene TRBV9 combines with J gene TRBJ2-3; TRBD2 agrees at 8 bases. This CDR3 is built from 17 residues. Germline trimming cut 2 bases from V and 0 bases from J; bases unmatched to any gene: 8. Germline-derived CDR1 and CDR2 are SGDLS and YYNGEE. In nucleotides, the CDR3 is TGTGCCAGCAGCGTTACTCAGCGGGGGTCTAGCACAGATACGCAGTATTTT. Encoded protein: CASSVTQRGSSTDTQYF.

This sequence joins TRBV7-8 and TRBJ2-5, with D possibly matching TRBD2 (5 bases). The germline gives CDR1 SGHVS, CDR2 FQNEAQ. This CDR3 is 14 amino acids long. V was shortened by 5 bases and J by 5 bases, with 15 bases between the two germline ends. In nucleotides, the CDR3 is TGTGCCAGCAGCCCCCATGGAGGCGGGGAGACCCAGTACTTC. Its translation: CASSPHGGGETQYF.

The CDR3 bases are TGTGCCAGCAGTGACCGCGTTACGCAGTATTTT. This gives the protein CASSDRVTQYF. The chain employs TRBV6-1 and TRBJ2-3; D ambiguous. Germline V gene lookup returns CDR1 MNHNS and CDR2 SASEGT. V lost 3 bases and J lost 8, with 6 bases in between. This CDR3 is built from 11 residues.

The J gene is TRBJ2-2, the V gene TRBV7-2, with 9 bases fitting TRBD2. Germline-derived CDR1 and CDR2 are SGHTA and FQGNSA. The CDR3 contains 15 residues. V lost 6 bases and J lost 3; bases outside the gene matches: 5. The CDR3 nucleotides are TGTGCCAGCAGTCAGAGACTAGCGGACACCGGGGAGCTGTTTTTT. It specifies CASSQRLADTGELFF.

The V call is TRBV7-8, the J call TRBJ1-2; 7 bases are a match to TRBD1. There are 13 residues in the CDR3. Germline V gene sequence: CDR1 SGHVS, CDR2 FQNEAQ. V trimming: 5 bases; J trimming: 3 bases; junction bases outside the gene matches: 3. This CDR3 reads CASSEGTDYGYTF. The CDR3 DNA reads TGTGCCAGCAGCGAAGGGACAGACTATGGCTACACCTTC.

The chain combines TRBV2 with TRBJ1-2; D may be TRBD1 (6 bases). The CDR3 is made up of 14 amino acids. Germline loops: CDR1 SNHLY, CDR2 FYNNEI. V lost 5 bases, J lost 3 bases, and 13 bases lay in between. The CDR3 region has the DNA TGTGCCAGCAGTCAGACAGGCGGAGACTATGGCTACACCTTC. Translation: CASSQTGGDYGYTF.

The J gene is TRBJ2-5, the V gene TRBV20-1; no clear D gene. This CDR3 has 11 residues. V was clipped by 4 bases and J by 2 bases, with 5 bases between them. Germline V lookup: CDR1 DFQATT, CDR2 SNEGSKA (reference sequence). The CDR3 sequence is CSAIRQETQYF. The CDR3, as DNA: TGCAGTGCTATAAGGCAAGAGACCCAGTACTTC.